The rows below give T cell receptor beta chains drawn from one sample of a study of T-cell memory formation after mild COVID-19. TCRdb re-called the 5' RACE reads with MiXCR, one entry per CDR3 protein. The sample includes some 340,000 distinct CDR3 sequences, 10% to 15% of them seen just once. Sequenced: PBMCs or a T cell subset sorted from them (not recorded which). The source of these receptors is a young man who had mild COVID-19 (a few samples of this study predate the infection). Cell type and time point are not known. Each CDR3 is given with its conserved first and last residue. A D gene is named only where the DNA matches it firmly. A row's size may be missing; if present it is once, few, many or a size class.

V gene	clone size	D gene	J gene	CDR3 protein	CDR3 DNA
TRBV4-1	.	.	TRBJ2-3	CASSQPLNTDTQYF	TGCGCCAGCAGCCAACCCCTGAATACAGATACGCAGTATTTT
TRBV20-1	few	TRBD1	TRBJ1-2	CSANPGQGARGLYGYTF	TGCAGTGCAAATCCGGGACAGGGGGCGCGGGGCCTCTATGGCTACACCTTC
TRBV29-1	.	TRBD1	TRBJ1-2	CSVTGGENGYTF	TGCAGCGTGACAGGGGGCGAAAATGGCTACACCTTC
TRBV6-5	.	TRBD2	TRBJ2-3	CASSYRGTSGGAADTQYF	TGTGCCAGCAGTTACCGCGGGACTAGCGGGGGGGCCGCAGATACGCAGTATTTT
TRBV7-9	.	.	TRBJ2-7	CASSLGAADYEQYF	TGTGCCAGCAGCTTAGGGGCAGCCGACTACGAGCAGTACTTC
TRBV2	.	.	TRBJ1-5	CASSDRDPRQPQHF	TGTGCCAGCAGTGATCGGGACCCTCGACAGCCCCAGCATTTT
TRBV14	.	.	TRBJ2-6	CASSHPRSRRSSGANVLTF	TGTGCCAGCAGCCATCCAAGGAGCAGGCGAAGCTCTGGGGCCAACGTCCTGACTTTC
TRBV20-1	.	.	TRBJ1-2	CSARVGRGGYGYTF	TGCAGTGCTAGGGTGGGGAGAGGTGGCTATGGCTACACCTTC
TRBV10-3	few	TRBD1	TRBJ1-5	CAISEDRGNQPQHF	TGTGCCATCAGTGAGGACAGGGGCAATCAGCCCCAGCATTTT
TRBV7-3	.	.	TRBJ2-7	CASSLMGGSYEQYF	TGTGCCAGCAGCTTAATGGGGGGCTCCTACGAGCAGTACTTC
TRBV12-3/TRBV12-4	.	TRBD2	TRBJ2-1	CASSSRLAGGPNEQFF	TGTGCCAGCAGTTCCCGGCTAGCGGGGGGGCCTAATGAGCAGTTCTTC
TRBV24-1	many	TRBD1	TRBJ2-2	CATSDSGQGTGELFF	TGTGCCACCAGTGATTCGGGACAGGGTACCGGGGAGCTGTTTTTT
TRBV6-1	many	.	TRBJ1-1	CASSARQADTEAFF	TGTGCCAGCAGTGCGAGACAGGCCGACACTGAAGCTTTCTTT
TRBV3-1	few	.	TRBJ2-2	CAVQKFQGGRYTGELFF	TGTGCCGTCCAAAAATTCCAGGGCGGTCGCTACACCGGGGAGCTGTTTTTT
TRBV7-2	.	.	TRBJ2-4	CASSAPWGDIQYF	TGTGCCAGCAGCGCTCCCTGGGGGGACATTCAGTACTTC
TRBV12-3/TRBV12-4	.	TRBD1	TRBJ1-3	CASSPPGQGWSGNTIYF	TGTGCCAGCAGTCCCCCGGGACAGGGCTGGTCTGGAAACACCATATATTTT
TRBV12-3/TRBV12-4	.	TRBD2	TRBJ2-2	CASRTSGSNTGELFF	TGTGCCAGCAGGACTAGCGGCTCGAACACCGGGGAGCTGTTTTTT
TRBV12-3/TRBV12-4	few	.	TRBJ1-1	CASSLASRGIPAMNTEAFF	TGTGCCAGCAGTTTAGCGTCGAGGGGGATACCTGCCATGAACACTGAAGCTTTCTTT
TRBV5-6	few	TRBD2	TRBJ2-1	CASSLVGLAGWGEQFF	TGTGCCAGCAGCCTGGTGGGACTAGCGGGTTGGGGTGAGCAGTTCTTC
TRBV19	.	.	TRBJ1-5	CASSMFRGDNQPQHF	TGTGCCAGTAGTATGTTCCGAGGGGACAATCAGCCCCAGCATTTT
TRBV5-1	few	.	TRBJ1-6	CASSLDGWNSPLHF	TGCGCCAGCAGCTTGGACGGGTGGAATTCACCCCTCCACTTT
TRBV29-1	few	.	TRBJ2-3	CSVDEWGGIDTQYF	TGCAGCGTTGATGAGTGGGGGGGCATAGATACGCAGTATTTT
TRBV7-3	.	.	TRBJ2-1	CASSLSPENEQFF	TGTGCCAGCAGCTTATCTCCCGAGAATGAGCAGTTCTTC
TRBV7-2	few	.	TRBJ2-7	CASSGRGVTYEQYF	TGTGCCAGCAGCGGAAGGGGGGTCACCTACGAGCAGTACTTC
TRBV10-3	.	.	TRBJ1-1	CAIMKGTEAFF	TGTGCCATCATGAAAGGGACTGAAGCTTTCTTT
TRBV29-1	.	.	TRBJ1-1	CSVFSDTEAFF	TGCAGCGTTTTTTCGGACACTGAAGCTTTCTTT
TRBV6-2/TRBV6-3	few	.	TRBJ2-3	CASSYSLSSRDTQYF	TGTGCCAGCAGTTACTCCCTTTCAAGCCGAGATACGCAGTATTTT
TRBV12-3/TRBV12-4	few	TRBD2	TRBJ2-5	CASRLAGGGETQYF	TGTGCCAGCAGACTAGCGGGGGGTGGAGAGACCCAGTACTTC
TRBV30	.	.	TRBJ1-5	CAWRTQGSNQPQHF	TGTGCCTGGAGAACACAGGGAAGCAATCAGCCCCAGCATTTT
TRBV6-5	few	TRBD1	TRBJ2-3	CASKPQGDTQYF	TGTGCCAGCAAACCACAGGGGGATACGCAGTATTTT
TRBV6-2/TRBV6-3	few	TRBD2	TRBJ2-1	CASSYLGLAVDEQFF	TGTGCCAGCAGTTACCTGGGACTAGCGGTGGATGAGCAGTTCTTC
TRBV19	.	.	TRBJ2-4	CASSPRRGNIQYF	TGTGCCAGTAGCCCTAGACGGGGAAACATTCAGTACTTC
TRBV7-9	.	.	TRBJ1-3	CASSPAVVSNTIYF	TGTGCCAGCAGCCCAGCCGTGGTCTCAAACACCATATATTTT
TRBV6-2/TRBV6-3	few	.	TRBJ2-7	CASSSGVGYEQYF	TGTGCCAGCAGTTCAGGCGTCGGCTACGAGCAGTACTTC
TRBV4-1	.	.	TRBJ1-2	CASSQEHSNYGYTF	TGCGCCAGCAGCCAAGAACACAGCAACTATGGCTACACCTTC
TRBV7-2	few	TRBD1	TRBJ2-5	CASSPWDSPPYF	TGTGCCAGCAGCCCATGGGACAGTCCCCCTTACTTC
TRBV10-3	many	.	TRBJ2-3	CAVSSTDTQYF	TGTGCCGTCTCTAGCACAGATACGCAGTATTTT
TRBV28	.	TRBD1	TRBJ2-5	CASSFPGTGRETQYF	TGTGCCAGCAGTTTCCCCGGGACAGGGCGAGAGACCCAGTACTTC
TRBV11-2	few	.	TRBJ2-5	CASSLASWDDETQYF	TGTGCCAGCAGCTTGGCCTCCTGGGACGACGAGACCCAGTACTTC
TRBV28	.	.	TRBJ2-3	CASNSLGVFRADTQYF	TGTGCCAGCAACTCCTTGGGGGTTTTTAGGGCAGATACGCAGTATTTT
TRBV5-5	few	.	TRBJ1-4	CASSLGLWGEGEKLFF	TGTGCCAGCAGCTTGGGGTTATGGGGGGAAGGTGAAAAACTGTTTTTT
TRBV20-1	.	.	TRBJ1-5	CSAIYSNQPQHF	TGCAGTGCCATTTATAGCAATCAGCCCCAGCATTTT
TRBV7-9	.	.	TRBJ1-1	CASRSPGNTEAFF	TGTGCCAGCAGAAGTCCGGGGAACACTGAAGCTTTCTTT
TRBV20-1	.	.	TRBJ2-6	CSATSGANVLTF	TGCAGTGCCACCTCTGGGGCCAACGTCCTGACTTTC
TRBV12-3/TRBV12-4	.	TRBD1	TRBJ2-5	CASSWEQGLSKTQYF	TGTGCCAGCAGTTGGGAACAGGGGCTTTCGAAGACCCAGTACTTC
TRBV5-1	few	.	TRBJ2-4	CASSLTPVAKNIQYF	TGCGCCAGCAGCTTGACGCCGGTGGCCAAAAACATTCAGTACTTC
TRBV5-1	few	.	TRBJ1-1	CASRSDVINTEAFF	TGCGCCAGCAGGAGCGACGTGATTAACACTGAAGCTTTCTTT
TRBV9	.	.	TRBJ2-1	CASSKDAGAYNEQFF	TGTGCCAGCAGCAAAGACGCGGGGGCGTACAATGAGCAGTTCTTC
TRBV20-1	.	.	TRBJ1-1	CSARDIRTEEAFF	TGCAGTGCTAGAGATATCCGGACGGAGGAAGCTTTCTTT
TRBV20-1	many	TRBD1	TRBJ1-1	CSARLSTGDKAFF	TGCAGTGCTCGATTATCGACAGGGGATAAAGCTTTCTTT